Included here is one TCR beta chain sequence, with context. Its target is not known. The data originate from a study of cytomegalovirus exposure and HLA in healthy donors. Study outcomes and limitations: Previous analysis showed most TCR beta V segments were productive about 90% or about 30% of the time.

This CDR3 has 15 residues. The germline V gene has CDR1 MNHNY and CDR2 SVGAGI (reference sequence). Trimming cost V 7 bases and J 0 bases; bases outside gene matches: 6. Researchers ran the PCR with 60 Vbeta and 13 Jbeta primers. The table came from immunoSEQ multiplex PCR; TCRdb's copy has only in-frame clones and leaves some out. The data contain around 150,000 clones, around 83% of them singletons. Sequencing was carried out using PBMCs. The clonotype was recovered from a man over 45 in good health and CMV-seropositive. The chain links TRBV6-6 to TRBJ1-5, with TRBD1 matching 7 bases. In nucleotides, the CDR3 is TGTGCCAGCATTCTCCGGGACAGTAGCAATCAGCCCCAGCATTTT. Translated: CASILRDSSNQPQHF.